This T cell receptor (beta chain) is drawn from a study of tumor and adjacent non-tumor tissue in lung cancer. Concerning this clonotype itself: Its antigen remains unknown.

The library came from three nested PCR rounds adapted from ARM-PCR protocols. TCRdb passed the multiplex PCR reads through MiXCR, listing each CDR3 protein once. The sample lists over 85,000 distinct CDR3 sequences; over 75% were seen once. The study, taken as a whole, reports: Normal lung showed higher cumulative top 100 clone frequency than tumor.

This sample's RNA came from whole unsorted tissue. This CDR3 spans 15 amino acids. Germline V gives CDR1 SGHAT, CDR2 FQNNGV. The V end lost 3 bases, the J end lost 11 bases, and 22 bases lay between the germline ends. The sample comprised lung tumor tissue. The receptor's source is a man in his sixties or seventies with non-small cell lung cancer. This rearrangement joins TRBV11-2 to TRBJ1-1, with a tentative D call TRBD1 (6 bases). The CDR3 nucleotides read TGTGCCAGCAGCTTCGCCAATTCAAGGGACAATGATGCTTTCTTT. Its translation is CASSFANSRDNDAFF.